The next 29 T cell receptor beta chains were all read from a single sample in a study of patients and donors after allogeneic stem cell transplantation. TCRdb fed the RT-PCR reads into MiXCR, producing one record per CDR3 protein. The sample records about a million distinct CDR3 sequences, over 15% being singletons. Material for sequencing was blood, either unsorted or a sorted T cell fraction (not recorded which). These receptors were collected from a human donor who was either an allogeneic HSCT recipient or a stem cell or donor lymphocyte infusion donor (not recorded which). It is not recorded whose cells these are; they may come from a transplant donor.

The sample holds a few counts of this clonotype. The rearrangement uses TRBV2 and TRBJ2-3; possibly TRBD2 for D (6 bases). Germline V gene sequence: CDR1 SNHLY, CDR2 FYNNEI. The V gene lost 3 bases and the J gene lost 2 bases, with 12 bases spanning the gap. The CDR3 sequence is 15 residues long. CDR3 nucleotides: TGTGCCAGCAGTGAGGTAGCGGTCACCACAGATACGCAGTATTTT. This encodes CASSEVAVTTDTQYF. Full variable domain (missing parts from reference TRBV2 and TRBJ2-3): EPEVTQTPSHQVTQMGQEVILRCVPISNHLYFYWYRQILGQKVEFLVSFYNNEISEKSEIFDDQFSVERPDGSNFTLKIRSTKLEDSAMYFCASSEVAVTTDTQYFGPGTRLTVL.

The genes are TRBV9 and TRBJ2-7; D is uncertain. The V end was cut by 2 bases, the J end by 4 bases, with 13 bases between. Germline V gene sequence: CDR1 SGDLS, CDR2 YYNGEE. The CDR3 has 14 residues. DNA of the CDR3: TGTGCCAGCAGCGTCTCGGGCGTAAGTTACGAGCAGTACTTC. Its translation is CASSVSGVSYEQYF.

In regard to this clonotype: Sequence at one end of the junction differs from germline and may be a read error. The chain joins TRBV20-1 to TRBJ2-1; 10 nucleotides match TRBD2. Germline CDR1 reads DFQATT; CDR2 reads SNEGSKA (reference sequence). The CDR3 is 14 residues long. CDR3 sequence (DNA): TGCAGTGCTGCACGGGATAGTCTAGCGGGGGCCCCACACTTC. It yields the protein CSAARDSLAGAPHF.

This clonotype occurred a few times. This chain links TRBV30 with TRBJ1-1; D is uncertain. V was clipped by 2 bases and J by 7 bases, with 17 bases between them. Germline CDR1 reads GTSNPN; CDR2 reads SVGIG (reference sequence). This CDR3 contains 14 residues. The DNA for the CDR3 is TGTGCCTGGAGTCAAGAAAAAGGACGGATTGAAGCTTTCTTT. It specifies CAWSQEKGRIEAFF.

This clonotype was seen only a few times. The chain is built from TRBV9 and TRBJ2-3, with TRBD2 identical over 13 bases. The J segment lost 2 bases and the V segment lost 3 bases, leaving 6 bases of the junction unmatched. The CDR3 extends over 17 amino acids. From germline, CDR1 is SGDLS and CDR2 YYNGEE. CDR3 amino acids: CASSEGTSGDLTDTQYF. The CDR3 nucleotides are TGTGCCAGCAGCGAGGGGACTAGCGGGGACCTCACAGATACGCAGTATTTT.

V usage is TRBV12-5 and J usage is TRBJ2-1; 7 bases map to TRBD1. With 1 base clipped from V and 6 bases from J, the junction kept 6 bases outside the gene matches. The CDR3 spans 15 residues. The germline V gene encodes CDR1 LGHNT and CDR2 FRNRAP. CDR3 bases: TGTGCTAGTGGTTTGGGAGACAGGGTCGTCAATGAGCAGTTCTTC. The encoded protein is CASGLGDRVVNEQFF.

This clonotype has just a few counts. The CDR3 DNA sequence: TGTGCCAGCAGTTTCCCAGGGGGAAAAAGGGACACTGAAGCTTTCTTT. This gives the protein CASSFPGGKRDTEAFF. The chain is built from TRBV6-2 or TRBV6-3 and TRBJ1-1, with TRBD1 identical over 7 bases. Germline CDR1 is MNHEY and CDR2 is SVGEGT. This CDR3 contains 16 residues. With V trimmed by 4 bases and J by 3 bases, 11 bases remained unmatched.

This chain joins TRBV7-8 and TRBJ2-7; possibly TRBD2 for D (5 bases). The CDR3 consists of 14 residues. Germline CDR1 is SGHVS and CDR2 is FQNEAQ. V lost 0 bases to trimming and J lost 5 bases, with 11 bases between them. This CDR3 reads CASSLAGDPHEQYF. CDR3 bases: TGTGCCAGCAGCTTAGCGGGAGATCCCCACGAGCAGTACTTC.

This clonotype was seen a few times. The rearrangement joins TRBV24-1 to TRBJ2-3; no firm D call. The V gene lost 4 bases and the J gene lost 5 bases, with 9 bases spanning the gap. The CDR3 is 13 residues long. The germline CDR1 and CDR2 sequences are KGHDR and SFDVKD. The CDR3 sequence: CATSDLRGDTQYF. As DNA, the CDR3 is TGTGCCACCAGTGACCTGCGAGGAGATACGCAGTATTTT.

A few counts support this clonotype. This sequence joins TRBV5-4 and TRBJ2-1, with D possibly TRBD1 on 5 matching bases. The CDR3 is made up of 13 amino acids. V shed 10 bases and J shed 5 bases, with 16 bases lying between them. CDR1 is SGHNT, CDR2 YYREEE, per germline (reference sequence). The CDR3 loop reads CAGKRGINNEQFF. CDR3 in DNA: TGTGCCGGAAAAAGGGGTATTAACAATGAGCAGTTCTTC.

This clonotype was picked up many times. The rearrangement uses TRBV6-1 and TRBJ1-3, with D possibly being TRBD1 (5 bases). Trimming left V 5 bases short and J 2 bases short, with 7 bases between. CDR1 and CDR2 (germline): MNHNS, SASEGT. There are 13 residues in the CDR3. The CDR3 coding sequence is TGTGCCAGCAGTCCGGGACCTGGAAACACCATATATTTT. This sequence encodes CASSPGPGNTIYF.

This clonotype was seen ten or more times. The genes are TRBV5-1 and TRBJ1-5, with TRBD1 as a possible D gene (5 bases). The V gene lost 4 bases and the J gene lost 1 base, with 12 bases spanning the gap. Germline-derived CDR1 and CDR2 are SGHRS and YFSETQ. The CDR3 loop spans 15 amino acids. The CDR3 DNA reads TGCGCCAGCAGCCCGGACTGGGGGAGCAATCAGCCCCAGCATTTT. Protein sequence: CASSPDWGSNQPQHF.

The chain is built from TRBV20-1 and TRBJ1-1; perhaps TRBD1 as D (5 bases). Germline CDR1 DFQATT, CDR2 SNEGSKA (reference sequence). The CDR3 contains 11 residues. V was pared by 4 bases and J by 7 bases, with 10 bases between. The CDR3 DNA sequence: TGCAGTGCTACCCCGGGACGTGAAGCTTTCTTT. Encoded protein: CSATPGREAFF.

The chain couples TRBV12-3 or TRBV12-4 to TRBJ2-7; D is possibly TRBD1 (6 bases). Trimming took 5 bases from V and 7 from J, leaving 18 bases between them. The CDR3 sequence is 14 residues long. For the CDR3, the DNA is TGTGCCAGCAGTGCCGACAGGTCCTTTGGGGAGCAGTACTTC. This sequence encodes CASSADRSFGEQYF.

The chain is built from TRBV27 and TRBJ1-1; D remains ambiguous. This CDR3 contains 14 residues. Germline V lookup: CDR1 MNHEY, CDR2 SMNVEV (reference sequence). V lost 6 bases to trimming and J lost 1 base, with 12 bases between them. DNA for the CDR3: TGTGCCAGCAGCAAGAGACGGGCGAACACTGAAGCTTTCTTT. Protein: CASSKRRANTEAFF.

This clonotype appeared a few times. This rearrangement joins TRBV4-2 to TRBJ2-3; D uncertain. V was pared by 0 bases and J by 2 bases, with 12 bases between. This CDR3 spans 16 amino acids. The germline CDR1 and CDR2 sequences are LGHNA and YNFKEQ. CDR3 nucleotide sequence: TGTGCCAGCAGCCAAGATTTCGACTCGACCACAGATACGCAGTATTTT. Translating it yields CASSQDFDSTTDTQYF.

This clonotype has more than one count but fewer than ten. The rearrangement joins TRBV6-6 to TRBJ2-7; tentative D call: TRBD1 (5 bases). The CDR3 totals 13 residues. Germline assignment: CDR1 MNHNY and CDR2 SVGAGI (reference sequence). V lost 2 bases to trimming and J lost 0 bases, with 5 bases between them. The CDR3 coding sequence is TGTGCCAGCAGTTACGACAGCTCCTACGAGCAGTACTTC. This gives the protein CASSYDSSYEQYF.

This clonotype was found many times. V usage is TRBV7-2 and J usage is TRBJ1-2; 8 bases map to TRBD1. J lost 8 bases, V lost 2 bases, and 10 bases had no gene match. The CDR3 covers 15 residues. Germline CDR1 reads SGHTA; CDR2 reads FQGNSA. The DNA for the CDR3 is TGTGCCAGCAGCTTATACCCCCCAGGGGGCTGGGGCTACACCTTC. Translated: CASSLYPPGGWGYTF.

This clonotype has just a few counts. This chain connects TRBV5-1 to TRBJ2-2, with 9 bases lining up with TRBD1. The V and J ends lost 5 bases and 6 bases, in that order; junction bases with no gene match: 11. The CDR3 consists of 16 residues. The germline gives CDR1 SGHRS, CDR2 YFSETQ. The CDR3 here is CASSSTGTGSSGELFF. The CDR3 DNA is TGCGCCAGCAGTTCGACCGGGACAGGGTCTTCCGGGGAGCTGTTTTTT.

V and J are TRBV6-1 and TRBJ2-1; 10 nucleotides agree with TRBD2. The CDR3 runs 17 residues. V was clipped by 8 bases and J by 4 bases; unmatched bases: 14. Germline V gene sequence: CDR1 MNHNS, CDR2 SASEGT. In DNA form, the CDR3 reads TGTGCCAGCCGTCTAAACGTCCTAGCGGGGGATTACAATGAGCAGTTCTTC. Translating it yields CASRLNVLAGDYNEQFF.

This clonotype was picked up many times. This rearrangement joins TRBV10-3 to TRBJ2-3, with a weak D call TRBD2 (6 bases). The CDR3 is made up of 15 amino acids. Germline V CDR1 and CDR2: ENHRY, SYGVKD. Trimming took 6 bases from V and 2 from J, leaving 15 bases between them. The CDR3 loop is CAIRGDSSNTDTQYF. As DNA, the CDR3 is TGTGCCATCAGGGGGGACTCCTCTAACACAGATACGCAGTATTTT.

This chain's CDR3 is CSARGRTSGPYEQYF. The CDR3 DNA sequence: TGCAGTGCTAGAGGGCGGACTAGCGGCCCCTACGAGCAGTACTTC. The chain links TRBV20-1 to TRBJ2-7; 10 positions agree with TRBD2. V shed 1 base, J shed 2 bases, and the junction held 5 bases outside the gene matches. Germline V gives CDR1 DFQATT, CDR2 SNEGSKA (reference sequence). This CDR3 comprises 15 residues.

This clonotype was counted a few times. The J gene is TRBJ2-1, the V gene TRBV3-1; 7 nucleotides match TRBD2. There are 15 residues in the CDR3. The V and J ends lost 1 base and 3 bases, in that order; junction bases with no gene match: 3. Looked up from germline, CDR1 is LGHDT and CDR2 is YNNKEL (reference sequence). The CDR3 DNA reads as TGTGCCAGCAGCCAAGTAGCGGGTTTCTACAATGAGCAGTTCTTC. The encoded protein is CASSQVAGFYNEQFF.

There are many counts of this clonotype. This rearrangement joins TRBV20-1 to TRBJ1-1; a possible D gene is TRBD1 (5 bases). V shed 6 bases and J shed 1 base, with 12 bases lying between them. The CDR3 covers 13 residues. Germline CDR1 is DFQATT and CDR2 is SNEGSKA (reference sequence). CDR3 DNA: TGCAGTGCGGCAGGGATTTCGAACACTGAAGCTTTCTTT. Protein sequence: CSAAGISNTEAFF.

This clonotype was seen a handful of times. The rearrangement links TRBV12-3 or TRBV12-4 to TRBJ2-1, with D possibly being TRBD2 (6 bases). The CDR3 length is 17 residues. Trimming removed 9 bases at V and 4 bases at J, with 25 bases between. The chain's CDR3 is CASLRDFSGFNYNEQFF. Here the CDR3 DNA reads TGTGCCAGTCTTCGCGACTTTAGCGGATTCAATTACAATGAGCAGTTCTTC.

This clonotype was seen more than once but under ten times. This chain uses TRBV24-1 with TRBJ2-1; D is perhaps TRBD1 (6 bases). Deletions cut 0 bases from V and 3 bases from J, with 8 bases between. CDR1 is KGHDR and CDR2 is SFDVKD in the germline V gene. This CDR3 spans 15 amino acids. The CDR3 bases are TGTGCCACCAGTGATTTGGACAGGAGCTACAATGAGCAGTTCTTC. It encodes CATSDLDRSYNEQFF.

J is TRBJ2-5 and V is TRBV7-2; possible D gene TRBD1, 6 bases. From germline, CDR1 is SGHTA and CDR2 FQGNSA. Trimming removed 3 bases at V and 5 bases at J, with 10 bases between. This CDR3 has 13 amino acids. The CDR3 is CASSFSGVETQYF. Written as DNA, the CDR3 is TGTGCCAGCAGCTTTTCAGGGGTTGAGACCCAGTACTTC.

Many counts were recorded for this clonotype. This chain connects TRBV7-9 to TRBJ2-1, with TRBD2 as a possible D gene (6 bases). V gave up 1 base and J gave up 0 bases, with 7 bases separating them. The CDR3 extends over 15 amino acids. Germline V CDR1 and CDR2: SEHNR, FQNEAQ (reference sequence). The CDR3 reads CASSLDGSSYNEQFF. The CDR3 DNA reads TGTGCCAGCAGCTTAGACGGGAGCTCCTACAATGAGCAGTTCTTC.

This clonotype was picked up a small number of times. J is TRBJ1-2 and V is TRBV20-1, with D unclear. Germline V gene data show CDR1 as DFQATT and CDR2 as SNEGSKA (reference sequence). V was cut by 3 bases and J by 8 bases, with 19 bases left in between. The CDR3 runs to 14 residues. The CDR3 reads CSASEVGVPEGYTF. The CDR3 DNA reads as TGCAGTGCTAGTGAAGTCGGGGTCCCCGAGGGCTACACCTTC.